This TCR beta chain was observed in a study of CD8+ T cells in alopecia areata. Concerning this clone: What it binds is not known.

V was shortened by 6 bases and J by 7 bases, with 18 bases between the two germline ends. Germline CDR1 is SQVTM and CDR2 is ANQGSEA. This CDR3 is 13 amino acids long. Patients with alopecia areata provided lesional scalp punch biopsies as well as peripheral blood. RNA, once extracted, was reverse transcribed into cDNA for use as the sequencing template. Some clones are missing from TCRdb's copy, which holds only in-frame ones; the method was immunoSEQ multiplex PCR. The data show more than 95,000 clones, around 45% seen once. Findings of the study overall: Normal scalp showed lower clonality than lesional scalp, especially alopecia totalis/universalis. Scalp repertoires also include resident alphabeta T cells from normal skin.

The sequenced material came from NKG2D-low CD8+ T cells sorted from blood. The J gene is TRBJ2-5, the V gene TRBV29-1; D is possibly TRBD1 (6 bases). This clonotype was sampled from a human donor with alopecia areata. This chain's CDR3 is CSVPPVIGGTQYF. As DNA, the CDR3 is TGCAGCGTGCCCCCAGTGATAGGGGGGACCCAGTACTTC.